The entry that follows covers one TCR beta chain sequence. The antigen is undetermined. J gave up 6 bases and V 4 bases, and 7 bases lay outside the gene matches. The CDR3 sequence is 14 residues long. Germline values: CDR1 SGHRS, CDR2 YFSETQ. The time point here: baseline pretreatment blood. The treatment is: 15 Gy SBRT to primary tumor, nephrectomy 4 weeks later. These data belong to a study of radiation and T cells in renal cell carcinoma. Regarding the study as a whole: Without pretreatment biopsies, baseline tumor clonotype presence was undetermined.

The table came from immunoSEQ multiplex PCR; TCRdb's copy has only in-frame clones and leaves some out. The table has over 120,000 clones, nearly 90% seen once. V gene TRBV5-1 combines with J gene TRBJ1-2, with 9 bases aligning to TRBD1. The TCR comes from a woman in her forties or fifties with renal cell carcinoma. This specimen was blood, taken from a patient whose treatment included radiotherapy and nephrectomy. This CDR3 reads CASSPGGDRDGYTF. The CDR3 bases are TGCGCCAGCAGCCCCGGAGGGGACAGGGATGGCTACACCTTC.